This paragraph covers one T cell receptor (beta chain) sequence. Its antigen is still unknown. This record belongs to a study of shared clonotypes between healthy human individuals. Regarding the study as a whole: In contrast to clonotypes shared by all four donors, non-shared clonotypes had lower generation probabilities.

This CDR3 contains 15 residues. V was clipped by 6 bases and J by 2 bases; unmatched bases: 7. Germline V lookup: CDR1 MDHEN, CDR2 SYDVKM. Division of CD4+ cells produced a CD45RA+ naive subset and a CD45RA-negative memory subset. The authors' processing: ImmunoSEQ supplied junction-only sequences lacking quality scores, so filtering was different. Method: immunoSEQ multiplex PCR; TCRdb's copy keeps in-frame clones and lacks some. That table furnishes V, J and clone size, whereas the DNA furnished D and trimming. The table lists just over 2,000,000 clones, 90% to 95% of them singletons. Sequencing was done on a sample of naive CD4+ T cells sorted from blood. Documented subset: CD45RA+ positively selected. This TCR was recovered from a man aged 18 to 29 in good health. This rearrangement joins TRBV28 to TRBJ2-7, with 10 nucleotides matching TRBD2. The CDR3 DNA follows: TGTGCCAGCAGCTACAATAGCGGGGGGCCCTACGAGCAGTACTTC. Amino acids: CASSYNSGGPYEQYF.